The text below deals with one T cell receptor (beta chain). The germline V and J ends were trimmed by 6 bases and 0 bases, with 15 bases remaining between them. The CDR3 runs to 16 residues. Germline V gives CDR1 LNHDA, CDR2 SQIVND (reference sequence). The data were obtained in a study of immune evolution from preneoplasia to lung adenocarcinoma. Method: immunoSEQ multiplex PCR; TCRdb's copy keeps in-frame clones and lacks some. Among roughly 9,900 clones listed, around 89% were seen once. V gene TRBV19 combines with J gene TRBJ1-5, with D uncertain. The clonotype was recovered from a person aged 65 to 85 with invasive lung adenocarcinoma. Some clones in this sample may be carry-over from other donors' samples. What was sequenced was FFPE invasive lung adenocarcinoma tissue. The CDR3 nucleotides are TGTGCCAGTAGGTTGATTGGAGGGAATAGCAATCAGCCCCAGCATTTT. This codes for CASRLIGGNSNQPQHF.